This TCR beta chain was obtained from a study of cytomegalovirus exposure and HLA in healthy donors. Findings and caveats of the study: A later analysis revealed that TCR association rates differed between HLA loci, peaking at DRB1 and bottoming out at HLA-C.

PCR used 60 Vbeta primers and 13 Jbeta primers. Assay used: immunoSEQ multiplex PCR; TCRdb lists only in-frame clones, some missing. Recorded for this sample: 200,000 to 250,000 clones. Regarding this clone: Its specificity is not known.

Germline CDR1 SNHLY, CDR2 FYNNEI. Trimming cost V 6 bases and J 0 bases, with 7 bases left between them. The CDR3 consists of 13 residues. The rearrangement links TRBV2 to TRBJ2-3; D not certain. This clonotype was sampled from a woman aged 30 to 39 in good health and CMV-seropositive. Sequencing input: PBMCs. The chain's CDR3 is CASRSSSTDTQYF. The CDR3 DNA reads TGTGCCAGCAGATCTAGTAGCACAGATACGCAGTATTTT.